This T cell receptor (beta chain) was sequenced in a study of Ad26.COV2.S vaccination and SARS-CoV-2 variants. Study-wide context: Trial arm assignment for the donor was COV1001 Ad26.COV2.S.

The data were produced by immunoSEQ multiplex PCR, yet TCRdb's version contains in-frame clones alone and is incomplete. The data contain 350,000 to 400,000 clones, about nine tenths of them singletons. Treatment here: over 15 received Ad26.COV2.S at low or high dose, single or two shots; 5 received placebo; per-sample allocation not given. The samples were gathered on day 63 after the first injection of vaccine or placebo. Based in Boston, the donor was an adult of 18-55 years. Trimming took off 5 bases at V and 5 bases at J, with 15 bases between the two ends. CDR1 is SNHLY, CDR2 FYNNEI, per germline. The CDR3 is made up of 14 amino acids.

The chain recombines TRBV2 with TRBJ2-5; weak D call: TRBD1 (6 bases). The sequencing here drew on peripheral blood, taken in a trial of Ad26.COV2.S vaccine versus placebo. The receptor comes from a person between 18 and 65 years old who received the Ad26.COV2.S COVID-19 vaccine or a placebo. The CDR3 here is CASSIPGEQETQYF. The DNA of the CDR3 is TGTGCCAGCAGTATACCAGGGGAACAGGAGACCCAGTACTTC.